Below, 15 T cell receptor beta chains from the same sample are listed, as sequenced in a study of blood T cell repertoires in COVID-19. Generated by immunoSEQ multiplex PCR, the TCRdb table keeps only in-frame clones and is missing some. The sample includes 95,000 to 150,000 clones, roughly 77% seen only once; the top ten take 16%. Sequenced input: peripheral blood. Receptors were obtained from a man aged 60-69 years with active or convalescent COVID-19.

This chain connects TRBV6-5 to TRBJ1-2; 7 nucleotides align to TRBD1. The CDR3 contains 14 residues. The germline gives CDR1 MNHEY, CDR2 SVGAGI. The junction had 6 bases not matched to a gene; V was cut back by 0 bases and J by 8 bases. This CDR3 reads CASSYSEGAEGYTF. CDR3 coding DNA: TGTGCCAGCAGTTACTCGGAGGGGGCGGAGGGCTACACCTTC.

This chain uses TRBV9 with TRBJ2-7, with 12 bases matching TRBD2. The CDR3 contains 16 residues. CDR1 SGDLS and CDR2 YYNGEE come from the germline V gene. Germline trimming cut 6 bases from V and 4 bases from J; bases unmatched to any gene: 11. CDR3 region: CASTPGGTSGPYEQYF. For the CDR3, the DNA is TGTGCCAGCACCCCGGGGGGGACTAGCGGGCCTTACGAGCAGTACTTC.

This clone was recorded only once. This rearrangement joins TRBV3-1 (or the pseudogene TRBV3-2) to TRBJ2-7; 8 bases map to TRBD2. CDR1 is LGHDT, CDR2 YNNKEL, per germline (reference sequence). This CDR3 spans 15 amino acids. The V segment lost 4 bases and the J segment 5 bases; nucleotides outside the gene matches: 10. CDR3 region: CASSLPGLGSHEQYF. The DNA for the CDR3 is TGTGCCAGCAGCCTCCCGGGACTAGGCTCACACGAGCAGTACTTC.

This chain connects TRBV15 to TRBJ2-7; D gene unclear. CDR1 LNHNV and CDR2 YYDKDF come from the germline V gene (reference sequence). This CDR3 comprises 15 residues. Deletions cut 0 bases from V and 4 bases from J, with 13 bases between. CDR3 coding DNA: TGTGCCACCAGCAGAGATCATAGCTATCTTTACGAGCAGTACTTC. Translating it yields CATSRDHSYLYEQYF.

This chain connects TRBV7-9 to TRBJ1-1, with D unresolved. V lost 5 bases and J 3 bases, leaving 10 bases between the germline ends. The V gene's germline CDR1 is SEHNR and CDR2 FQNEAQ (reference sequence). The length of the CDR3 is 13 residues. Here the CDR3 reads CASSAALYTEAFF. CDR3 sequence (DNA): TGTGCCAGCAGCGCGGCCCTATACACTGAAGCTTTCTTT.

This chain connects TRBV15 to TRBJ2-1, with TRBD2 identical over 9 bases. Per germline, CDR1 LNHNV and CDR2 YYDKDF (reference sequence). The CDR3 has 15 amino acids. V lost 0 bases and J lost 4; bases outside the gene matches: 1. Here the CDR3 DNA reads TGTGCCACCAGCAGAGATCTAGCGGGATACAATGAGCAGTTCTTC. This gives the protein CATSRDLAGYNEQFF.

The gene calls are TRBV18 and TRBJ2-2, with 12 bases aligning to TRBD2. CDR1 is KGHSH and CDR2 is LQKENI in the germline V gene. CDR3 length: 16 residues. After removal of 3 bases from V and 5 bases from J, the junction contained 4 bases not matched to a gene. For the CDR3, the DNA is TGTGCCAGCTCACCGCGACTAGCGGGAGCTACCGGGGAGCTGTTTTTT. Amino acid sequence: CASSPRLAGATGELFF.

V usage is TRBV6-5 and J usage is TRBJ2-1, with 12 positions matching TRBD2. Germline trimming cut 7 bases from V and 9 bases from J; bases unmatched to any gene: 10. The CDR3 totals 15 residues. The germline V gene encodes CDR1 MNHEY and CDR2 SVGAGI. CDR3 loop: CASISGLAGWSEQFF. CDR3 DNA: TGTGCCAGCATCTCCGGACTAGCGGGATGGAGTGAGCAGTTCTTC.

This chain joins TRBV10-3 and TRBJ2-1; TRBD2 matches 7 bases. Germline V lookup: CDR1 ENHRY, CDR2 SYGVKD. V lost 4 bases and J lost 0; bases outside the gene matches: 3. The CDR3 consists of 15 residues. The DNA of the CDR3 is TGTGCCATCAGTGCGGGCGGGAGCTCCTACAATGAGCAGTTCTTC. Protein sequence: CAISAGGSSYNEQFF.

This rearrangement joins TRBV27 to TRBJ2-5, with 10 bases aligning to TRBD2. The V and J ends lost 6 bases and 5 bases, in that order; junction bases with no gene match: 18. Germline V gene sequence: CDR1 MNHEY, CDR2 SMNVEV (reference sequence). The CDR3 runs to 18 residues. CDR3 nucleotide sequence: TGTGCCAGCAGCCATTTTAGGAGCGGGAGGGCTCGGGGGGAGACCCAGTACTTC. It is translated as CASSHFRSGRARGETQYF.

The chain carries TRBV28 and TRBJ2-7; 7 bases line up with TRBD2. Per the germline V gene, CDR1 is MDHEN and CDR2 is SYDVKM. The CDR3 runs to 12 residues. The CDR3 loop reads CAAAREAYEQYF. The CDR3 region has the DNA TGTGCGGCAGCCCGGGAGGCCTACGAGCAGTACTTC.

The rearrangement uses TRBV30 and TRBJ2-3; a possible D gene is TRBD1 (6 bases). Germline CDR1 GTSNPN, CDR2 SVGIG (reference sequence). Trimming shortened V by 4 bases and J by 2 bases, and 16 bases separated the two germline ends. The CDR3 totals 15 residues. CDR3 in amino acids: CAWILSPGHTDTQYF. Written as DNA, the CDR3 is TGTGCCTGGATTTTATCACCGGGACACACAGATACGCAGTATTTT.

This clone appeared a few times. This sequence joins TRBV10-3 and TRBJ2-3, with TRBD2 matching 9 bases. The CDR3 sequence is 13 residues long. In germline, CDR1 is ENHRY, CDR2 SYGVKD. The V gene end was trimmed by 11 bases and the J gene end by 4 bases; junction bases not matched to a gene: 7. This CDR3 is CAVLAGEADTQYF. CDR3 coding DNA: TGTGCCGTCTTAGCGGGAGAGGCAGATACGCAGTATTTT.

This chain connects TRBV29-1 to TRBJ2-5; D is perhaps TRBD2 (6 bases). Germline CDR1 SQVTM, CDR2 ANQGSEA. This CDR3 region has 10 residues. V gave up 5 bases and J gave up 7 bases, with 8 bases separating them. The CDR3 bases are TGCAGCGTTACGGAGGGGACCCAGTACTTC. This sequence encodes CSVTEGTQYF.

J is TRBJ1-2 and V is TRBV4-3, with 8 nucleotides matching TRBD1. The J segment lost 2 bases and the V segment lost 1 base, leaving 9 bases of the junction unmatched. Per germline, CDR1 LGHNA and CDR2 YSLEER. The CDR3 is made up of 17 amino acids. The CDR3 nucleotides read TGCGCCAGCAGCCAAGTTGACCCAGGGGGCGCGAACTATGGCTACACCTTC. Translated, it gives CASSQVDPGGANYGYTF.